This T cell receptor (beta chain) was sequenced for a study of T cells in tumors after PD-1 blockade. Study-level information: Excluded were patients with checkpoint blockade, immunosuppressants, or radiotherapy or other anti-cancer therapy within 4 weeks. Either cemiplimab 350 mg every 2 weeks or pembrolizumab 200 mg every 3 weeks was given. Study results and caveats: Around 37% of tumor TCR clonotypes were also found in blood.

The CDR3 extends over 17 amino acids. Germline CDR1 is SGHDN and CDR2 is FVKESK. Trimming removed 0 bases from V and 7 bases from J, with 19 bases in between. A word on this clone: Its cognate antigen is unknown.

Some clones are missing from TCRdb's copy, which holds only in-frame ones; the method was immunoSEQ multiplex PCR. The repertoire includes approximately 13,000 clones, about 82% of them detected once, and roughly 25% sits in the top ten. The rearrangement joins TRBV14 to TRBJ1-3; D may be TRBD1 (6 bases). Source: PBMCs, taken after anti-PD-1 treatment. The source of this sequence is a human donor with basal cell carcinoma. The CDR3: CASSQDSVIWGRNTIYF. CDR3 nucleotides: TGTGCCAGCAGCCAAGATTCCGTAATCTGGGGGCGCAACACCATATATTTT.